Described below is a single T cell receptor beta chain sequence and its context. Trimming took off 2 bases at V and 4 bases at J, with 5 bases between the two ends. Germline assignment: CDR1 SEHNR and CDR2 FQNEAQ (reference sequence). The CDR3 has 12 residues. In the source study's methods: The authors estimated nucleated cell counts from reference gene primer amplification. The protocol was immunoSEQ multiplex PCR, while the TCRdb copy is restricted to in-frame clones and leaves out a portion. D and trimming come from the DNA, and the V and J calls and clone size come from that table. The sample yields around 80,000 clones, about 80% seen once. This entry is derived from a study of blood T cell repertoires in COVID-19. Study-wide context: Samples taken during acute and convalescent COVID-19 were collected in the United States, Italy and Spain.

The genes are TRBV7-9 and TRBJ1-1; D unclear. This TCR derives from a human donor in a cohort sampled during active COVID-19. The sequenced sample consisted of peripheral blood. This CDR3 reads CASSLIITEAFF. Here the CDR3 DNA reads TGTGCCAGCAGCTTAATAATCACTGAAGCTTTCTTT.